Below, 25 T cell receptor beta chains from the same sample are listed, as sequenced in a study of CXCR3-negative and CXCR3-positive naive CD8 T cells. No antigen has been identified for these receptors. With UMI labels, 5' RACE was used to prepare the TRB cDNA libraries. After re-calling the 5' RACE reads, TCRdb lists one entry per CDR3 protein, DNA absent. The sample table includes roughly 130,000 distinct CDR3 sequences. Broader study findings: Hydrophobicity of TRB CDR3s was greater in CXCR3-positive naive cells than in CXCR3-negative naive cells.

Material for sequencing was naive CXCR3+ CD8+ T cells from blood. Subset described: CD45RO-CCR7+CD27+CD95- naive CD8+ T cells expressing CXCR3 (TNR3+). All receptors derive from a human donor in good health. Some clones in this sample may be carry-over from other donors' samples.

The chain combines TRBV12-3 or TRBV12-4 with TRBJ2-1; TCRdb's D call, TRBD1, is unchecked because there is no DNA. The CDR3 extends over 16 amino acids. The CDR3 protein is CASSLSSGQPDNEQFF.

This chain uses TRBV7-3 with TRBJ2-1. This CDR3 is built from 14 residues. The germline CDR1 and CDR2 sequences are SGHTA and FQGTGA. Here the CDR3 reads CASSSGSSNNEQFF.

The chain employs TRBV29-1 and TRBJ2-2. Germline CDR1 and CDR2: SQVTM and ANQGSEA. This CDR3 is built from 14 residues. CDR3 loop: CSVEGSGYTGELFF.

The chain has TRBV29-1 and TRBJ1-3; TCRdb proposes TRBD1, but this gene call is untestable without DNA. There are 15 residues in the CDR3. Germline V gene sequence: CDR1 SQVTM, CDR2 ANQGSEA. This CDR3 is CSGYGTGLSGNTIYF. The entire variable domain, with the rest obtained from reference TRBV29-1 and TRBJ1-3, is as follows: SAVISQKPSRDICQRGTSLTIQCQVDSQVTMMFWYRQQPGQSLTLIATANQGSEATYESGFVIDKFPISRPNLTFSTLTVSNMSPEDSSIYLCSGYGTGLSGNTIYFGEGSWLTVV.

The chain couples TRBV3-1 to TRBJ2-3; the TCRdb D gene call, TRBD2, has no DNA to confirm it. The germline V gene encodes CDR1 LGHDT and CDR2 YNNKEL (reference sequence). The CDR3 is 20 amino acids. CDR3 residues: CASSQEGLAGGPFSTDTQYF.

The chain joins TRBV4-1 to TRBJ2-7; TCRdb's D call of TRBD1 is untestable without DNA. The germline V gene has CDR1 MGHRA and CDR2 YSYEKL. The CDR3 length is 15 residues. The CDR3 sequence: CASSQDQTGYYEQYF.

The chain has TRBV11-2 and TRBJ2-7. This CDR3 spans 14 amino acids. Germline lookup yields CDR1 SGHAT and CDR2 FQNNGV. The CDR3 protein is CASSFAGDLYEQYF.

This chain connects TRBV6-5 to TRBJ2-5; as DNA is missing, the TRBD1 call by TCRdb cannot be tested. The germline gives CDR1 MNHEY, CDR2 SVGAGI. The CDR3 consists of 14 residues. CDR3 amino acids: CASSAGQGWETQYF.

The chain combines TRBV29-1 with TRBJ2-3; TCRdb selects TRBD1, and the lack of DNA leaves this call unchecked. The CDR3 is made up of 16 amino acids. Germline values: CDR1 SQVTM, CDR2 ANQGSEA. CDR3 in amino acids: CSVDGLAGDRTDTQYF.

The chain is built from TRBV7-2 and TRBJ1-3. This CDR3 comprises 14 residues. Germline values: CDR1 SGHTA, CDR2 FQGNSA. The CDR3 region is CASSPAFSGNTIYF.

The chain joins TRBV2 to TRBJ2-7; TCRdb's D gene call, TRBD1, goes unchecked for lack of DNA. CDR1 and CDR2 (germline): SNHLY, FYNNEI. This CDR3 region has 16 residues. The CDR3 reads CASSEALRAWGYEQYF.

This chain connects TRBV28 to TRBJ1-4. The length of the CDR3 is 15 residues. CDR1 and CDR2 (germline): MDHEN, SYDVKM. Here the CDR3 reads CASSFPRETNEKLFF.

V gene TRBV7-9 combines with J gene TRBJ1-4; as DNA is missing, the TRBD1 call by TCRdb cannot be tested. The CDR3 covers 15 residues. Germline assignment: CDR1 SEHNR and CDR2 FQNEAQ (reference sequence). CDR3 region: CASSAPGQSNEKLFF.

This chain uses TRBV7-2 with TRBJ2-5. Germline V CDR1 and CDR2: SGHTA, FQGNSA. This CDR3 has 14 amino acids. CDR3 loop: CASSFPGTQETQYF.

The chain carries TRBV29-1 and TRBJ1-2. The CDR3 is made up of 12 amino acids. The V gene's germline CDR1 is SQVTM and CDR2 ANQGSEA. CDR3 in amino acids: CSVVVLNYGYTF.

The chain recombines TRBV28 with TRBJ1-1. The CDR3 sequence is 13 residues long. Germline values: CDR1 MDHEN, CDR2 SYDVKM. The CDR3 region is CASYRVMNTEAFF.

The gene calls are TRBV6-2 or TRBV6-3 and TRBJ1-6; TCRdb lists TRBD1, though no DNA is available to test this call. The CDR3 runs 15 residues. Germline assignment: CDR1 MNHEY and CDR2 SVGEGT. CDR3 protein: CASTGASSYNSPLHF.

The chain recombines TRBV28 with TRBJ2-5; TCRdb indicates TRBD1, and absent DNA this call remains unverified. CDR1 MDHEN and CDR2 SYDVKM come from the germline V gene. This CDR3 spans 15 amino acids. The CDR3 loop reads CASSETGVVQETQYF.

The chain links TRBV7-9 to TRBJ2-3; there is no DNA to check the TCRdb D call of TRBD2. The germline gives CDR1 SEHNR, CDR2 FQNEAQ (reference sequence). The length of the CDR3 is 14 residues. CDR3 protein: CASSPTSSTDTQYF.

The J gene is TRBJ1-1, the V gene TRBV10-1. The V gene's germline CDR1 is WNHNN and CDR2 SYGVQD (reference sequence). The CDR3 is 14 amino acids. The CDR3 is CASSERVGNTEAFF.

CDR3 residues: CASSLSRTNTGELFF. The V gene is TRBV7-9, the J gene TRBJ2-2. The CDR3 loop spans 15 amino acids. Germline CDR1 is SEHNR and CDR2 is FQNEAQ (reference sequence).

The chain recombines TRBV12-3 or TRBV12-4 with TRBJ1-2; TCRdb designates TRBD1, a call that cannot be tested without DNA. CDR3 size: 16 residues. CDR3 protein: CASTFGGGDSNYGYTF.

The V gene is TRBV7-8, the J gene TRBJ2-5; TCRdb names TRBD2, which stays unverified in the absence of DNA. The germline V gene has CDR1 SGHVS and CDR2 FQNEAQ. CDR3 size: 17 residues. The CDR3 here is CASSPQRGGEGQETQYF.

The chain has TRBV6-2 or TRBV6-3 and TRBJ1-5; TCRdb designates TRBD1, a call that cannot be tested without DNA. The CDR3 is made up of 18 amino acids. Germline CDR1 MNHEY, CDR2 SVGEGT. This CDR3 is CASRRRVSGEYSNQPQHF.

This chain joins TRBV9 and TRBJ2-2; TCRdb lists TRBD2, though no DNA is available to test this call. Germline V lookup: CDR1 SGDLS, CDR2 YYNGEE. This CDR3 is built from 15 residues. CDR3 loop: CASSVEGGGTGELFF.